This TCR beta chain was identified in a study of blood T cells in healthy people across ages. Study context: About one barcoded beta molecule per two T cells came from capture by template switching.

CDR3 size: 15 residues. After removal of 5 bases from V and 2 bases from J, the junction contained 5 bases not matched to a gene. Germline CDR1 is DFQATT and CDR2 is SNEGSKA (reference sequence). A sample-barcoded 5' primer and a J-beta primer mix were used in a second PCR of about 6 to 11 cycles. Each TCR beta cDNA got a 12-nucleotide random molecular identifier. MiXCR, applied by TCRdb to the 5' RACE reads, yields one record per CDR3 protein. The sample lists fewer than 950,000 distinct CDR3 sequences; about 37% were seen once. Findings of the study overall: There was no known CMV status for donors, so expanded clonotype changes were possibly confounded. The long-lived group displayed more naive CD4+ cells, plus higher diversity, than the aged donors did.

Notes on this clonotype: Its antigen remains unidentified.

The TCR sequence derives from a man aged 18 to 30 in good health. This rearrangement joins TRBV20-1 to TRBJ2-2, with TRBD2 identical over 10 bases. Sequencing was done on a sample of blood. In DNA, the CDR3 is TGCAGTGCTGCTACTAGCGGGGCCAACACCGGGGAGCTGTTTTTT. Encoded protein: CSAATSGANTGELFF.